The following is a T cell receptor (beta chain) sequence with its context. Antigen: not known. This entry is derived from a study of shared clonotypes between healthy human individuals. The CDR3 has 16 residues. Germline CDR1 is LNHDA and CDR2 is SQIVND (reference sequence). V shed 10 bases, J shed 3 bases, and the junction held 14 bases outside the gene matches. Findings of the study overall: Memory subsets generally showed smaller estimated richness than naive subsets did.

Generated by immunoSEQ multiplex PCR, the TCRdb table keeps only in-frame clones and is missing some. Counted here are over a million clones, approximately 78% occurring once; the ten biggest clones make up 0.6% to 0.7%. The sequenced material came from memory CD4+ T cells from PBMCs. The subset: CD45RA-negative fraction. This TCR was sampled from a man younger than 35 in good health. Some clones in this sample may be carry-over from other donors' samples. The chain uses TRBV19 and TRBJ2-2; 7 bases are a match to TRBD2. The CDR3 loop reads CATSLWGGKDTGELFF. In DNA form, the CDR3 reads TGTGCCACCTCCCTCTGGGGGGGAAAGGACACCGGGGAGCTGTTTTTT.